This entry lists 19 T cell receptor beta chains sequenced from one sample in a study of blood T cell repertoires in COVID-19. Some clones are missing from TCRdb's copy, which holds only in-frame ones; the method was immunoSEQ multiplex PCR. The sample consists of about 270,000 clones, 87% of them appearing once. The specimen sequenced was peripheral blood. The origin of the receptors is a woman aged 50 to 60 with acute or convalescent COVID-19.

This clone was observed a single time. The rearrangement uses TRBV24-1 and TRBJ1-1; 10 nucleotides match TRBD1. V was pared by 3 bases and J by 3 bases, with 3 bases of the junction left unmatched. Germline values: CDR1 KGHDR, CDR2 SFDVKD. The CDR3 runs to 15 residues. The CDR3 region is CATSDAGTGDTEAFF. The CDR3 coding sequence is TGTGCCACCAGTGATGCCGGGACAGGGGACACTGAAGCTTTCTTT.

This chain connects TRBV7-9 to TRBJ2-2; 16 nucleotides agree with TRBD2. The CDR3 totals 18 residues. Germline CDR1 and CDR2: SEHNR and FQNEAQ (reference sequence). Trimming cost V 3 bases and J 3 bases; bases outside gene matches: 4. CDR3 coding DNA: TGTGCCAGCAGCTTCGGGACTAGCGGGAGGGGGGACACCGGGGAGCTGTTTTTT. This encodes CASSFGTSGRGDTGELFF.

The rearrangement links TRBV6-5 to TRBJ2-7; TRBD1 matches at 7 bases. This CDR3 has 11 amino acids. Germline assignment: CDR1 MNHEY and CDR2 SVGAGI. The ends lost 6 bases at V and 9 bases at J; junction bases unmatched: 5. Written as DNA, the CDR3 is TGTGCCAGCAGGACAGGGTATTGGCAGTACTTC. Protein sequence: CASRTGYWQYF.

The J gene is TRBJ2-7, the V gene TRBV27, with 10 positions matching TRBD2. Trimming took 3 bases from V and 5 from J; bases not matched to a gene: 10. Germline lookup yields CDR1 MNHEY and CDR2 SMNVEV (reference sequence). CDR3 length equals 16 residues. The CDR3: CASSFRSRLAGNEQYF. For the CDR3, the DNA is TGTGCCAGCAGTTTCCGCTCCCGACTAGCGGGTAACGAGCAGTACTTC.

In its sample, this clone was seen a few times. The chain couples TRBV29-1 to TRBJ2-7; perhaps TRBD2 as D (6 bases). There are 12 residues in the CDR3. The V end was cut by 4 bases, the J end by 2 bases, with 9 bases between. Germline lookup yields CDR1 SQVTM and CDR2 ANQGSEA. CDR3 nucleotides: TGCAGCGTTGCGGGGAGGCCCTACGAGCAGTACTTC. Encoded protein: CSVAGRPYEQYF.

The genes are TRBV11-2 and TRBJ2-7; 9 bases are shared with TRBD2. This CDR3 is built from 16 residues. V was pared by 0 bases and J by 3 bases, with 6 bases of the junction left unmatched. The V gene's germline CDR1 is SGHAT and CDR2 FQNNGV. The CDR3 spells CASSLELSGRLYEQYF. CDR3 nucleotides: TGTGCCAGCAGCTTAGAACTCAGCGGGAGGCTCTACGAGCAGTACTTC.

V gene TRBV10-3 combines with J gene TRBJ1-2; a weak D match, TRBD1 (5 bases). In germline, CDR1 is ENHRY, CDR2 SYGVKD. The CDR3 covers 12 residues. Trimming took 10 bases from V and 8 from J, leaving 17 bases between them. The CDR3 bases are TGTGCCACCCAAGGCGGGGGAGGAGGCTACACCTTC. Amino acids: CATQGGGGGYTF.

This clone was observed a single time. The rearrangement joins TRBV10-2 to TRBJ2-7; D is possibly TRBD2 (6 bases). Deletions cut 9 bases from V and 2 bases from J, with 11 bases between. Germline loops: CDR1 WSHSY, CDR2 SAAADI. There are 12 residues in the CDR3. The CDR3 region is CAREGLPYEQYF. The CDR3 DNA sequence: TGCGCCAGAGAAGGACTACCCTACGAGCAGTACTTC.

The chain couples TRBV28 to TRBJ1-1; TRBD1 matches 9 bases. This CDR3 region has 13 residues. The junction had 3 bases not matched to a gene; V was cut back by 5 bases and J by 5 bases. The germline gives CDR1 MDHEN, CDR2 SYDVKM. As DNA, the CDR3 is TGTGCCAGCAGTGGACAGGGGATGACTGAAGCTTTCTTT. Translated: CASSGQGMTEAFF.

The rearrangement links TRBV12-5 to TRBJ1-3; 7 bases are shared with TRBD1. V lost 2 bases, J lost 2 bases, and 6 bases stayed unmatched. The CDR3 has 16 amino acids. Germline CDR1 LGHNT, CDR2 FRNRAP. CDR3 in amino acids: CASGLTRTGAGNTIYF. The CDR3 DNA follows: TGTGCTAGTGGTTTGACCCGGACAGGAGCTGGAAACACCATATATTTT.

The rearrangement joins TRBV9 to TRBJ1-2; no reliable D call. CDR3 length: 13 amino acids. Trimming stripped 4 bases from V and 4 bases from J, with 11 bases between. Per germline, CDR1 SGDLS and CDR2 YYNGEE. This CDR3 is CASSPRERYGYTF. In DNA, the CDR3 is TGTGCCAGCAGCCCTCGAGAACGCTATGGCTACACCTTC.

The rearrangement joins TRBV10-3 to TRBJ2-1, with TRBD1 matching over 12 bases. With 4 bases clipped from V and 6 bases from J, the junction kept 7 bases outside the gene matches. The germline gives CDR1 ENHRY, CDR2 SYGVKD. This CDR3 region has 16 residues. The CDR3 here is CAISGTGQGAPNEQFF. CDR3 coding DNA: TGTGCCATCAGTGGAACGGGACAGGGGGCACCCAATGAGCAGTTCTTC.

This clone was counted a single time. The genes are TRBV3-1 (or the pseudogene TRBV3-2) and TRBJ2-5; the D gene is possibly TRBD1 (6 bases). CDR3 length equals 15 residues. V was pared by 2 bases and J by 2 bases, with 12 bases between. Germline values: CDR1 LGHDT, CDR2 YNNKEL (reference sequence). The CDR3 is CASSQWGQEQETQYF. The DNA for the CDR3 is TGTGCCAGCAGCCAATGGGGACAAGAACAAGAGACCCAGTACTTC.

The chain joins TRBV6-1 to TRBJ2-1; 7 bases line up with TRBD1. The germline V gene encodes CDR1 MNHNS and CDR2 SASEGT. With V trimmed by 0 bases and J by 7 bases, 3 bases remained unmatched. The CDR3 is 14 residues long. The CDR3 reads CASSEAGGLNEQFF. The CDR3 DNA reads as TGTGCCAGCAGTGAAGCAGGGGGCTTGAATGAGCAGTTCTTC.

The chain has TRBV28 and TRBJ2-7; TRBD1 is a possible D gene (6 bases). The CDR3 spans 15 residues. V was clipped by 5 bases and J by 6 bases, with 20 bases between them. CDR1 is MDHEN, CDR2 SYDVKM, per germline. The CDR3 coding sequence is TGTGCCAGCAGTATCACAGGGCCGGGGAGCCTCGAGCAGTACTTC. Its protein is CASSITGPGSLEQYF.

V is TRBV14 and J is TRBJ1-1; TRBD1 might be the D (6 bases). V was cut by 1 base and J by 0 bases, with 6 bases left in between. This CDR3 has 14 residues. CDR1 is SGHDN and CDR2 is FVKESK in the germline V gene. The CDR3 sequence is CASSQGTVNTEAFF. In DNA form, the CDR3 reads TGTGCCAGCAGCCAAGGGACAGTGAACACTGAAGCTTTCTTT. The full variable domain, in which reference TRBV14 and TRBJ1-1 provide the parts outside the CDR3, is EAGVTQFPSHSVIEKGQTVTLRCDPISGHDNLYWYRRVMGKEIKFLLHFVKESKQDESGMPNNRFLAERTGGTYSTLKVQPAELEDSGVYFCASSQGTVNTEAFFGQGTRLTVV.

This clone has a single count. The chain is built from TRBV18 and TRBJ2-3, with 7 bases identical to TRBD1. This CDR3 has 17 residues. Germline V gene data show CDR1 as KGHSH and CDR2 as LQKENI. V lost 0 bases and J lost 5; bases outside the gene matches: 11. CDR3 sequence: CASSPPFRTGPLDTQYF. CDR3 coding DNA: TGTGCCAGCTCACCACCGTTTAGGACAGGCCCTTTAGATACGCAGTATTTT.

The V gene is TRBV21-1, the J gene TRBJ1-2; TRBD1 is the table's D call and was not checked against the DNA. TRBV21-1 is classified as a pseudogene. The length of the CDR3 is 16 residues. The CDR3 loop reads CASSRWTGKLNYGYTF. CDR3 in DNA: TGTGCCAGCAGCCGGTGGACAGGAAAATTAAACTATGGCTACACCTTC.

The V gene is TRBV3-1 (or the pseudogene TRBV3-2), the J gene TRBJ1-4; D is uncertain. From germline, CDR1 is LGHDT and CDR2 YNNKEL (reference sequence). V lost 4 bases and J lost 4, with 13 bases in between. This CDR3 region has 15 residues. CDR3 nucleotides: TGTGCCAGCAGCCTGGAGCGGGTGAATAATGAAAAACTGTTTTTT. It encodes CASSLERVNNEKLFF.